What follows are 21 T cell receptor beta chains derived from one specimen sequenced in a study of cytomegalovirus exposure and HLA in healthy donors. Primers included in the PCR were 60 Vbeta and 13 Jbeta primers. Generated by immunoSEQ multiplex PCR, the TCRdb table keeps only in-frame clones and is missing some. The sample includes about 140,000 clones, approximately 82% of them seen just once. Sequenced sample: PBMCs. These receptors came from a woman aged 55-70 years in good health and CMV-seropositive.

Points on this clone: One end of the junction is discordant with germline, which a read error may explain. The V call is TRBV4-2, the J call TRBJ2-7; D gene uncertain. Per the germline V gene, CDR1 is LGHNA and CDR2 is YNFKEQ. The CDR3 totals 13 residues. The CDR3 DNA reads TGTGCCGGCAGCCAAGAGTTGCGATACGAGCAGTACTTC. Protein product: CAGSQELRYEQYF.

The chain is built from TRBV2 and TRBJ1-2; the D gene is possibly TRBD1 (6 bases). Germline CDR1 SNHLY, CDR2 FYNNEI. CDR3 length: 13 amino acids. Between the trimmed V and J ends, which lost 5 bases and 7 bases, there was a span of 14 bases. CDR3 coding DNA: TGTGCCAGCAGTCCAGACAGGCGCAGTGGCTACACCTTC. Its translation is CASSPDRRSGYTF.

This chain's CDR3 is CASSFNRYTEAFF. CDR3 sequence (DNA): TGTGCCAGCAGCTTTAACCGGTACACTGAAGCTTTCTTT. V gene TRBV7-8 combines with J gene TRBJ1-1; D is unclear. V lost 3 bases and J lost 3, with 8 bases in between. Germline loops: CDR1 SGHVS, CDR2 FQNEAQ. The CDR3 covers 13 residues.

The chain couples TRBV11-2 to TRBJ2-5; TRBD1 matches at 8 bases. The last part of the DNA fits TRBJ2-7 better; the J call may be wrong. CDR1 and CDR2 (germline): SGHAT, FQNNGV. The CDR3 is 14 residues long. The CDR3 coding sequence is TGTGCCAGCAGGGCGACAGGGGCCCTCTACGAGCAGTACTTC. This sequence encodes CASRATGALYEQYF.

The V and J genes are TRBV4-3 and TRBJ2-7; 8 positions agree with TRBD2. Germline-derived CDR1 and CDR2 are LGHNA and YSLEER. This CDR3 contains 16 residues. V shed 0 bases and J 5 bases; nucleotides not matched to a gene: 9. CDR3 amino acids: CASSQDISGSLDEQYF. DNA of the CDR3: TGCGCCAGCAGCCAAGATATAAGCGGGAGTTTAGACGAGCAGTACTTC.

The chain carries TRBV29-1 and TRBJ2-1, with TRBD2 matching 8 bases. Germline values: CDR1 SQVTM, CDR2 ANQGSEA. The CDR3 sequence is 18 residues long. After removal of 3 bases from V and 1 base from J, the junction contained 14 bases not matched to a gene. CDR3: CSVDGVAGFHRSYNEQFF. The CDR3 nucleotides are TGCAGCGTTGATGGAGTAGCGGGGTTCCACCGTTCCTACAATGAGCAGTTCTTC.

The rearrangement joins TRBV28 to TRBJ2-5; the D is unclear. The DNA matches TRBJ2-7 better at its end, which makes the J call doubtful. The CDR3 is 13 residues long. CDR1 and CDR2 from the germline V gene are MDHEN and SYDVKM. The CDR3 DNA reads TGTGCCAGCAGTGATCCTGGGGCCTACGAGCAGTACTTC. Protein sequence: CASSDPGAYEQYF.

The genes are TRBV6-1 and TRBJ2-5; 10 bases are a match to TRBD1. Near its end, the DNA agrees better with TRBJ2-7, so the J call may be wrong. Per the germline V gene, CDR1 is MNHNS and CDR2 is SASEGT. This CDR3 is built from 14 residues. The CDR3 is CASSEGTGGYEQYF. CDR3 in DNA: TGTGCCAGCAGTGAAGGGACAGGGGGCTACGAGCAGTACTTC.

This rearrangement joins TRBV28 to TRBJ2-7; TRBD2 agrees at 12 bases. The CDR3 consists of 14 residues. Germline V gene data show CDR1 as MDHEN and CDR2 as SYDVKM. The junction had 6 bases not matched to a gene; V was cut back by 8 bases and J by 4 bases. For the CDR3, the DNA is TGTGCCAGCGGGTGGACTAGCGGGGTTTACGAGCAGTACTTC. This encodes CASGWTSGVYEQYF.

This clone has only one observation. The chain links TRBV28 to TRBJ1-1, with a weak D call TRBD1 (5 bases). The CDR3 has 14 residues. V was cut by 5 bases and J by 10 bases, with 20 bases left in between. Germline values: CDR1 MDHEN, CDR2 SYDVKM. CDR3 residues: CASSPVTAIPAAFF. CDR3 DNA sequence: TGTGCCAGCAGTCCTGTGACAGCAATCCCTGCAGCTTTCTTT.

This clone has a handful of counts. The CDR3 loop is CASSPAGGADQETQYF. The CDR3 DNA reads TGTGCCAGCAGCCCGGCGGGGGGCGCGGACCAAGAGACCCAGTACTTC. This chain links TRBV5-4 with TRBJ2-5, with 8 positions matching TRBD2. This CDR3 spans 16 amino acids. CDR1 SGHNT and CDR2 YYREEE come from the germline V gene (reference sequence). V was clipped by 4 bases and J by 0 bases; unmatched bases: 8.

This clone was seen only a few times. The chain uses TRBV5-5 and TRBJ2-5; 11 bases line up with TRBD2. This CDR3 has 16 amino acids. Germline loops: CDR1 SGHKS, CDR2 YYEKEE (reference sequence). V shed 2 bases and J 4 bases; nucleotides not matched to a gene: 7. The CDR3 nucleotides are TGTGCCAGCAGCTTTTTTGGGACTAGCGGTCTAGAGACCCAGTACTTC. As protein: CASSFFGTSGLETQYF.

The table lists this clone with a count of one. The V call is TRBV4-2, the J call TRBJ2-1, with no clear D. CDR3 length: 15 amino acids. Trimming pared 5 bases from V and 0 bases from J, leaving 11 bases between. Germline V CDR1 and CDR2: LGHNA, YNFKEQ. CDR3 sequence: CASSSHSSSYNEQFF. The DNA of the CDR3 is TGTGCCAGCAGCTCCCACTCGAGCTCCTACAATGAGCAGTTCTTC.

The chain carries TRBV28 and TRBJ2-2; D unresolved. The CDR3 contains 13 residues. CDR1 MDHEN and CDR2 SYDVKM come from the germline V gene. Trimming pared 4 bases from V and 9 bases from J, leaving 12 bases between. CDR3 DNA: TGTGCCAGCAGTTATACAGTCGGATGGGAGCTGTTTTTT. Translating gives CASSYTVGWELFF.

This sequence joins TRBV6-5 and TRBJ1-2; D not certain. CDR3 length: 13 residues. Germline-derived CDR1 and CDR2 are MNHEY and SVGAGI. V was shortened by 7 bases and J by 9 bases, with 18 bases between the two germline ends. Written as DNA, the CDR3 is TGTGCCAGCACCAACGAGGATCCCCCGCGCTACACCTTC. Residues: CASTNEDPPRYTF.

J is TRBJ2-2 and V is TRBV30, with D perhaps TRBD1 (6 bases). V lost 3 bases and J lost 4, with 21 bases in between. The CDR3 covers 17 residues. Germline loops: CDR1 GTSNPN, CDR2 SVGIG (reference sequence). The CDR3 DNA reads TGTGCCTGGAGCGATCCCGACCCTTACAGGGCCACCGGGGAGCTGTTTTTT. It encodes CAWSDPDPYRATGELFF. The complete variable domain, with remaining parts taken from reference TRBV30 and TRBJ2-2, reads SQTIHQWPATLVQPVGSPLSLECTVEGTSNPNLYWYRQAAGRGLQLLFYSVGIGQISSEVPQNLSASRPQDRQFILSSKKLLLSDSGFYLCAWSDPDPYRATGELFFGEGSRLTVL.

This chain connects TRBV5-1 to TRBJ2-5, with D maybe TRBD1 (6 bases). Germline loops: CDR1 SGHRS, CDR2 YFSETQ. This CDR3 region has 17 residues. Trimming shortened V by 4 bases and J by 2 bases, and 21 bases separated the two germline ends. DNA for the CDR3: TGCGCCAGCAGCCCTTACCCCGGACAGTCGCCTCAAGAGACCCAGTACTTC. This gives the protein CASSPYPGQSPQETQYF.

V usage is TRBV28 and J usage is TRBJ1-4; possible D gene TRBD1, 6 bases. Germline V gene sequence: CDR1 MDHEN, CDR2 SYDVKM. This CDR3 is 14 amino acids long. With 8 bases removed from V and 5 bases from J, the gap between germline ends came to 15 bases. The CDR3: CASRYTGLNEKLFF. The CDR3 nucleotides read TGTGCCAGCCGTTATACAGGGTTAAATGAAAAACTGTTTTTT.

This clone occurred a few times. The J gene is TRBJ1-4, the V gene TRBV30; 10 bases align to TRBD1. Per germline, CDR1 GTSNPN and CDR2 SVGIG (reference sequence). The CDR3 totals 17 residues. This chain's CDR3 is CAGGAGTGALRNEKLFF. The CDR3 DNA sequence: TGTGCTGGGGGAGCGGGGACAGGGGCCCTTCGTAATGAAAAACTGTTTTTT.

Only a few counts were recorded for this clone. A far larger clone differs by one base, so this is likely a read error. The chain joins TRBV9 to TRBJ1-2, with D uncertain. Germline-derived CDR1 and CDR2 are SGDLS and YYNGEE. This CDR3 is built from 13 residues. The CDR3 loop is CASSVTTNYGYSF. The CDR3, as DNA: TGTGCCAGCAGCGTAACAACGAACTATGGCTACTCCTTC.

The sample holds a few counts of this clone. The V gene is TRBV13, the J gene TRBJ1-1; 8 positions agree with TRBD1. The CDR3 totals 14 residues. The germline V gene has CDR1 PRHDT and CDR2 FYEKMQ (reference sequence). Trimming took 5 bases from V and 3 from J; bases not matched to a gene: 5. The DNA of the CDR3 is TGTGCCAGCAGCACCACAGGGGGAGACACTGAAGCTTTCTTT. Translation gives CASSTTGGDTEAFF.